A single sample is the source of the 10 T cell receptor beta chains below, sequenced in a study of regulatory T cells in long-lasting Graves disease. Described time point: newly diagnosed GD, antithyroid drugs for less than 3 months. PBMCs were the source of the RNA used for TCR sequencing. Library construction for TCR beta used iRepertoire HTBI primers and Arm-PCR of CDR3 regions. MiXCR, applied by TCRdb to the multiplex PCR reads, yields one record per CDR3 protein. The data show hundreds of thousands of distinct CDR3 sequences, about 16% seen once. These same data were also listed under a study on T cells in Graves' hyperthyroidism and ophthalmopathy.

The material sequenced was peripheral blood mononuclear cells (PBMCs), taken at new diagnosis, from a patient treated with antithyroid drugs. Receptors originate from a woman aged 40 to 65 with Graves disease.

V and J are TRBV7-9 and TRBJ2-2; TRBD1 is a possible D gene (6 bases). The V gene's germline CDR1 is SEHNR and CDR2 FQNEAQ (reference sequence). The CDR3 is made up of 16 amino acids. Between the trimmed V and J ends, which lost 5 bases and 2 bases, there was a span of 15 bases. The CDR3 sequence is CASSPPGQTNTGELFF. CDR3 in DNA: TGTGCCAGCAGCCCCCCCGGACAGACAAACACCGGGGAGCTGTTTTTT.

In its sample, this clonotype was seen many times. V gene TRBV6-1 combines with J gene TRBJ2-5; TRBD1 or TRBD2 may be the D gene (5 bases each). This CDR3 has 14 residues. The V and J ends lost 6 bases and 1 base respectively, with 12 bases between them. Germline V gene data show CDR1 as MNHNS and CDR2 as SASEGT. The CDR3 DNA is TGTGCCAGCAGCCCCGGGACCACCCAAGAGACCCAGTACTTC. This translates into CASSPGTTQETQYF.

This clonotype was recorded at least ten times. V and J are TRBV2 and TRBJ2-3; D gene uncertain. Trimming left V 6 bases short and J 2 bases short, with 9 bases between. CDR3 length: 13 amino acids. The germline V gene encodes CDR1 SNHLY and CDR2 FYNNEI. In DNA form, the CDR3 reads TGTGCCAGCAGGCTTGATTACACAGATACGCAGTATTTT. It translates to CASRLDYTDTQYF.

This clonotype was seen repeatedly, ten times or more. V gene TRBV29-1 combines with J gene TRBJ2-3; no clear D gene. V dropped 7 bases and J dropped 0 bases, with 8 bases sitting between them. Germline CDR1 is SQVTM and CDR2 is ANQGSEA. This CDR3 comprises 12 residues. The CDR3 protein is CSALQSTDTQYF. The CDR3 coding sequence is TGCAGCGCTCTCCAGAGCACAGATACGCAGTATTTT.

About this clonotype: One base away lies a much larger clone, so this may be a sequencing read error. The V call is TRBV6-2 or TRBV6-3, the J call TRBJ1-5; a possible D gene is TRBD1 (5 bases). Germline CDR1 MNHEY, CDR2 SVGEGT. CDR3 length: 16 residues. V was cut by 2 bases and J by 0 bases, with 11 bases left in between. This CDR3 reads CASSYGTAPSNQPQHF. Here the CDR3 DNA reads TGTGCCAGCAGTTACGGGACGGCACCTAGCAATCAGCCCCAGCATTTT.

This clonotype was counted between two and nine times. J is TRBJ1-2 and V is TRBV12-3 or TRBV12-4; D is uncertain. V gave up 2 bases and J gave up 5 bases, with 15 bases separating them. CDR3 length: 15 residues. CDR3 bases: TGTGCCAGCAGTTTAACTGTCCACAACCGTTATGGCTACACCTTC. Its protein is CASSLTVHNRYGYTF.

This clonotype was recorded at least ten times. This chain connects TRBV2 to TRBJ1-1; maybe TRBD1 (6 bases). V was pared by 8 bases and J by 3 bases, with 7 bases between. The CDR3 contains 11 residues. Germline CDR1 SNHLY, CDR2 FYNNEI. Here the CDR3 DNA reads TGTGCCAGCCAGGGGTACACTGAAGCTTTCTTT. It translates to CASQGYTEAFF.

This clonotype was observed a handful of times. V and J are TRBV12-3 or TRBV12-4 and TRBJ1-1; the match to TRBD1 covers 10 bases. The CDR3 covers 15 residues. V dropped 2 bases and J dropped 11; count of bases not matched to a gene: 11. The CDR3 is CASSLMGQGPKGAFF. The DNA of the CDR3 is TGTGCCAGCAGTTTAATGGGACAGGGGCCCAAAGGGGCTTTCTTT.

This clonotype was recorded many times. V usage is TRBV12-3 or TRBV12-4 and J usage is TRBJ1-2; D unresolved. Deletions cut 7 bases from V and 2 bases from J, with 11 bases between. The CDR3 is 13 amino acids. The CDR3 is CASTRRGNYGYTF. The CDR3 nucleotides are TGTGCCAGCACCCGGAGAGGGAACTATGGCTACACCTTC.

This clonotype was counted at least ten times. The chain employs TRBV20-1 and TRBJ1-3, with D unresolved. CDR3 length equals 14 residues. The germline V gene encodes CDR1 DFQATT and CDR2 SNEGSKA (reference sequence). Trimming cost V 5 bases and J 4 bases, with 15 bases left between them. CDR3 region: CSAVTYSGGNTIYF. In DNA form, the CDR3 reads TGCAGTGCTGTGACGTATTCGGGAGGAAACACCATATATTTT.